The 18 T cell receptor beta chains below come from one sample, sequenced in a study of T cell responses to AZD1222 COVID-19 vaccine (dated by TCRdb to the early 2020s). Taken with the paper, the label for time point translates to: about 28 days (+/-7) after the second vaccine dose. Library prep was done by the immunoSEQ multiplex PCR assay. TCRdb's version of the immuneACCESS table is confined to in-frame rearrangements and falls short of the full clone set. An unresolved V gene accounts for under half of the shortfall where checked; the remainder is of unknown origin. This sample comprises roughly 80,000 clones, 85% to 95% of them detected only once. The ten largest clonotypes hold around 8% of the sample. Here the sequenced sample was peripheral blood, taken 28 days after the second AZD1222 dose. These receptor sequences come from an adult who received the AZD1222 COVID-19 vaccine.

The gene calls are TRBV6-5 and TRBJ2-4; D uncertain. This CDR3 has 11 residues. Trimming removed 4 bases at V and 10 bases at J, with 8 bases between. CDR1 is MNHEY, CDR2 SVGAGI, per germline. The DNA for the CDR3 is TGTGCCAGCAGTTGGGATGTGATTCAGTACTTC. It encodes CASSWDVIQYF.

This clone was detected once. The CDR3 coding sequence is TGTGCCAGCAGCTTAGTGGGGACTAGCGACTACGAGCAGTACTTC. Translation gives CASSLVGTSDYEQYF. The genes are TRBV7-8 and TRBJ2-7; 10 nucleotides match TRBD2. The CDR3 extends over 15 amino acids. Losses at the gene ends were 1 base for V and 3 bases for J; bases not matched to a gene: 3. The V gene's germline CDR1 is SGHVS and CDR2 FQNEAQ.

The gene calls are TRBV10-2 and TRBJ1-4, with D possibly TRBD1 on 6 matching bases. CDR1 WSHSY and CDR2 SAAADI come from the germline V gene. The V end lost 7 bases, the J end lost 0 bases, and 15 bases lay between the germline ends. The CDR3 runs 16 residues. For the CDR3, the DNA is TGCGCCAGCACTCATGACAGGCGAACAACTAATGAAAAACTGTTTTTT. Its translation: CASTHDRRTTNEKLFF.

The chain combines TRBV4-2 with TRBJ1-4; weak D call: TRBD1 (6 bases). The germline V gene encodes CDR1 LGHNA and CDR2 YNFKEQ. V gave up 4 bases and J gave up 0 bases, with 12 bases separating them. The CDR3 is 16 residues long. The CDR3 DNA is TGTGCCAGCAGCCTCGGACAGACTTCAACTAATGAAAAACTGTTTTTT. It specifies CASSLGQTSTNEKLFF.

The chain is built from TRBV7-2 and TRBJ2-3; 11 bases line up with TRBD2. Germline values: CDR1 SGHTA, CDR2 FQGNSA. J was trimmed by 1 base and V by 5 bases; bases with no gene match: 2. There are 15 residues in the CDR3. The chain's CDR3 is CASSLSGRGTDTQYF. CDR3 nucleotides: TGTGCCAGCAGCCTTAGCGGGAGGGGCACAGATACGCAGTATTTT.

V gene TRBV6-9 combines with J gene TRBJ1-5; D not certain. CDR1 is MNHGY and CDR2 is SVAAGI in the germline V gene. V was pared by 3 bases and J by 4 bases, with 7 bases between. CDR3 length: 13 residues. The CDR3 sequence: CASSYEGNQPQHF. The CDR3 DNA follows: TGTGCCAGCAGTTACGAGGGAAATCAGCCCCAGCATTTT.

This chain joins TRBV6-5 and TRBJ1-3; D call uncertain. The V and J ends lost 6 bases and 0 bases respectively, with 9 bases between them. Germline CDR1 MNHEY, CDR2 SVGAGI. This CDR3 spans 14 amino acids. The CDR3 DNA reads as TGTGCCAGCAGAACCGTACCCTCTGGAAACACCATATATTTT. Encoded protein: CASRTVPSGNTIYF.

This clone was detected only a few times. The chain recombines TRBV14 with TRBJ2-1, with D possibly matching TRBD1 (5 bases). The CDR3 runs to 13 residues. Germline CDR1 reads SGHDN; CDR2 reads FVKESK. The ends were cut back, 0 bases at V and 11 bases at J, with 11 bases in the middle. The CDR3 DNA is TGTGCCAGCAGCCAAGATTTGCAGGGAAAGCAGTTCTTC. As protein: CASSQDLQGKQFF.

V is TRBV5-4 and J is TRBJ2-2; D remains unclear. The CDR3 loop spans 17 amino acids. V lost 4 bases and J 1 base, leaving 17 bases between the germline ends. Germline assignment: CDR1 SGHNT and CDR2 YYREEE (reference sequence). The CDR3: CASSPLKSLMNTGELFF. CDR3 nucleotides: TGTGCCAGCAGCCCACTAAAAAGTTTGATGAACACCGGGGAGCTGTTTTTT.

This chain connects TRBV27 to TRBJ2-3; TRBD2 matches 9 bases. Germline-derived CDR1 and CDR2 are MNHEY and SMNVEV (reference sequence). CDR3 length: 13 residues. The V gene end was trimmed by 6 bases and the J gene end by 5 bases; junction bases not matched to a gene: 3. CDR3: CASSTSGLDTQYF. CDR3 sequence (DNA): TGTGCCAGCAGCACTAGCGGGTTAGATACGCAGTATTTT.

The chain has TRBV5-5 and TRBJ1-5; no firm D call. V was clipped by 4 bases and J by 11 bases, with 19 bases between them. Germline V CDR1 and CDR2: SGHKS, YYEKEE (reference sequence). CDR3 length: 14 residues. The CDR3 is CASSPTDSLYAQHF. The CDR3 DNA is TGTGCCAGCAGCCCGACGGACTCTTTATACGCCCAGCATTTT.

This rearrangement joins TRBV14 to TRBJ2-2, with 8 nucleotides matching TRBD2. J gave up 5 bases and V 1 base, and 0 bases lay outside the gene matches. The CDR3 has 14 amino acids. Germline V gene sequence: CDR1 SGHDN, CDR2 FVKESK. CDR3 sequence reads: CASSQVAGTGELFF. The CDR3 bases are TGTGCCAGCAGCCAAGTAGCGGGGACCGGGGAGCTGTTTTTT.

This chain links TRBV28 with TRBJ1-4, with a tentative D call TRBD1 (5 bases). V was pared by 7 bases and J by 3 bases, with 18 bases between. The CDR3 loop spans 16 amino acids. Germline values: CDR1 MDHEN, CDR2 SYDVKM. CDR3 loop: CASIGAELVANEKLFF. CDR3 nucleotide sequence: TGTGCCAGCATTGGGGCTGAGTTGGTGGCTAATGAAAAACTGTTTTTT.

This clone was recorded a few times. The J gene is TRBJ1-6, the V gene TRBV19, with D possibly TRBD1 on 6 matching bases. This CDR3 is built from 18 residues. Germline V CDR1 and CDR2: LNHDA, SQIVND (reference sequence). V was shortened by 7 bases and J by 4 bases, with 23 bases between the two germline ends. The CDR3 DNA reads TGTGCCAGTATCTATCCCACGGCAGGGGTGGGGTATAATTCACCCCTCCACTTT. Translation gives CASIYPTAGVGYNSPLHF.

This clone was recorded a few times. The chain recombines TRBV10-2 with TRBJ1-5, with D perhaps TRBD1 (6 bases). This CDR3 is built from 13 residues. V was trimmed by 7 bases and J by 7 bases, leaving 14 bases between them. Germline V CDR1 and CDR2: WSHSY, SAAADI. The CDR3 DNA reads TGCGCCAGCAATCAGGGGCTGAGGCAGCCCCAGCATTTT. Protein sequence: CASNQGLRQPQHF.

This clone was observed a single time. The CDR3 spells CASSQAGGGTYQETQYF. The CDR3 nucleotides are TGTGCCAGCAGCCAAGCGGGTGGCGGGACGTACCAAGAGACCCAGTACTTC. The chain employs TRBV4-2 and TRBJ2-5; a weak D match, TRBD2 (6 bases). The germline V gene encodes CDR1 LGHNA and CDR2 YNFKEQ. V dropped 1 base and J dropped 0 bases, with 15 bases sitting between them. The CDR3 consists of 17 residues.

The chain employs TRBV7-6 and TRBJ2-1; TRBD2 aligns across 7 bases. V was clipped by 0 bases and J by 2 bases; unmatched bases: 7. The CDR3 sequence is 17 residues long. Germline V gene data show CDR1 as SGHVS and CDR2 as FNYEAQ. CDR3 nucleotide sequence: TGTGCCAGCAGCTTAGCGGAGGCGGGAGTGACCTACAATGAGCAGTTCTTC. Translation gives CASSLAEAGVTYNEQFF.

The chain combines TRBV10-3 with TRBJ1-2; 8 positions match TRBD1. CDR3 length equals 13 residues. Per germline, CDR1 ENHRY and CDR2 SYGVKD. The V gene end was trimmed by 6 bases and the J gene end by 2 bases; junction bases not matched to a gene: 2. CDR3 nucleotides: TGTGCCATCAGACCAGGGGGCAACTATGGCTACACCTTC. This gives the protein CAIRPGGNYGYTF.